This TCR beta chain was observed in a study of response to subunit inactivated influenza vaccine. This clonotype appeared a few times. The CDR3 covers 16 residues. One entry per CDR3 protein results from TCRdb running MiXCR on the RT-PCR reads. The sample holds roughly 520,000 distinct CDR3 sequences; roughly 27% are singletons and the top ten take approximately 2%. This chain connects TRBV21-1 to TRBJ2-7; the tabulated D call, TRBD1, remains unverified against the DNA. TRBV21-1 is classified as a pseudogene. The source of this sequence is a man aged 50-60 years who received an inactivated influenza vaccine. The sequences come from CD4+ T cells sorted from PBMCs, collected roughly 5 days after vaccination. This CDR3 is CASSYSYGTRTYEQYF. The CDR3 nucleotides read TGTGCCAGCAGCTATAGTTACGGGACACGAACCTACGAGCAGTACTTC.